The TCR beta chain under discussion was sequenced for a study of blood T cell repertoires in COVID-19. Study information: The United States, Italy and Spain provided the acute and convalescent COVID-19 samples. Nucleic acid was either cDNA or gDNA, and it came from T cells, B-cell-depleted T cells, or PBMCs.

Authors' data handling: Estimation of nucleated cell counts was performed using reference gene primer amplification. Sequencing was performed with immunoSEQ multiplex PCR; in TCRdb, only in-frame clones are kept and a portion is missing. V, J and clone size are those of that table, while D and trimming were read from the DNA. The sample carries almost 70,000 clones, more than 75% recorded once. The germline V gene encodes CDR1 SEHNR and CDR2 FQNEAQ (reference sequence). V dropped 4 bases and J dropped 5; count of bases not matched to a gene: 4. The CDR3 runs to 14 residues. This clonotype was obtained from a human donor in a cohort sampled during active COVID-19. The specimen sequenced was peripheral blood. The chain employs TRBV7-9 and TRBJ2-1; 8 bases align to TRBD1. CDR3 in DNA: TGTGCCAGCAGCTCGAGGGACAGGCACAATGAGCAGTTCTTC. Translation gives CASSSRDRHNEQFF.